The TCR beta chain under discussion was sequenced for a study of molecular identifiers for immune sequencing clone quantification. Study-level results: Clones carrying above 20 RNA copies accounted for over 98% of effector molecules, under 1% in naive cells.

TCR libraries were built in bulk with a published protocol and specific TCR primers. TCRdb recomputed calls from the PCR reads with MiXCR, one row per CDR3 protein. The sample consists of around 480,000 distinct CDR3 sequences, roughly 24% of them appearing once. Germline CDR1 and CDR2: LNHDA and SQIVND (reference sequence). This CDR3 comprises 16 residues. Note on this clonotype: The antigen remains undetermined. A junction boundary mismatches the germline segment, possibly from a read error.

This TCR was recovered from a human donor in good health. Some libraries in this study had Jurkat cell RNA spiked in. The sequenced material came from naive CD8+ T cells from blood, with Jurkat cell RNA spiked in. Subset defined: FACS-sorted CD8+CD4-CCR7+CD45RA+ naive T cells. The chain couples TRBV19 to TRBJ1-6; D is possibly TRBD1 (6 bases). For the CDR3, the DNA is TGTGCCAGTAGTATAACACAGGGTCCCGGTGATTCACCCCTCCACTTC. Amino acid sequence: CASSITQGPGDSPLHF.